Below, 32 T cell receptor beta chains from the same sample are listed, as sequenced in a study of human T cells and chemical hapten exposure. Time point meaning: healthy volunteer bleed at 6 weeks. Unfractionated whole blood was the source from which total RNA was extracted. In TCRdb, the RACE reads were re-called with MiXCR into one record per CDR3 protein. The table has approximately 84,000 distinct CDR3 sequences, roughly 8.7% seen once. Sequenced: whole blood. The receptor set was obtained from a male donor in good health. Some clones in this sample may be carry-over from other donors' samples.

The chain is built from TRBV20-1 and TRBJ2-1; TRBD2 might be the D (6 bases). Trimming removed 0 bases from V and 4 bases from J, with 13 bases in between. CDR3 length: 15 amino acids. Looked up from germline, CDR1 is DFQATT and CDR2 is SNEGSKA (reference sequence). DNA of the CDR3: TGCAGTGCTAGAGATCGGGGGACCCTTTACAATGAGCAGTTCTTC. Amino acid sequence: CSARDRGTLYNEQFF.

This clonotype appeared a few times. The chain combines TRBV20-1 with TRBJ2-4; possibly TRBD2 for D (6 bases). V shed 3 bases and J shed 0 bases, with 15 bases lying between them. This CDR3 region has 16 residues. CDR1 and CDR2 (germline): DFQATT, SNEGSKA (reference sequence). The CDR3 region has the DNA TGCAGTGCTAGCCGGGACTCTAGCCCAGCCAAAAACATTCAGTACTTC. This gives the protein CSASRDSSPAKNIQYF.

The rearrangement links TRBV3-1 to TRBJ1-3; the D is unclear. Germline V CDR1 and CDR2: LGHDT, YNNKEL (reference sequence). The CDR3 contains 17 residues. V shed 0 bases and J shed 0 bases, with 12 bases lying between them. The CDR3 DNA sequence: TGTGCCAGCAGCCAAGATCCCTTGTGGGCCTCTGGAAACACCATATATTTT. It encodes CASSQDPLWASGNTIYF.

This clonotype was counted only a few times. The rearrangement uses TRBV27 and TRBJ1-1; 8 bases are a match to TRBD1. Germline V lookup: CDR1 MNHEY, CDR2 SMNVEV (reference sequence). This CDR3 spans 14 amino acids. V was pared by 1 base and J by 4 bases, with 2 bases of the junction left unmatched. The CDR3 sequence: CASSLFGQGTEAFF. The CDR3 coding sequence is TGTGCCAGCAGTTTATTCGGACAGGGCACTGAAGCTTTCTTT.

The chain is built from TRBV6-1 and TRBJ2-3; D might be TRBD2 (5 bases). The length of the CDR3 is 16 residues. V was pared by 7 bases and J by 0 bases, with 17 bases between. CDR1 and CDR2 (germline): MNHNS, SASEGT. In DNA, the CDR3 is TGTGCCAGCAAAGTCGCCAGCGGCCAGAGCACAGATACGCAGTATTTT. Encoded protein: CASKVASGQSTDTQYF.

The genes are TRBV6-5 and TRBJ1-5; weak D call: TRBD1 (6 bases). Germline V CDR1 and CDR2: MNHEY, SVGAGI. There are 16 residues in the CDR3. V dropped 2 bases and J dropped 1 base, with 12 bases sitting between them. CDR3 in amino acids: CASSYRSGTSNQPQHF. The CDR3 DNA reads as TGTGCCAGCAGTTACCGATCCGGGACAAGCAATCAGCCCCAGCATTTT.

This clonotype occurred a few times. The CDR3 coding sequence is TGTGCCAGCAGCTTAGGTGCAGGGGGCGGCACTGAAGCTTTCTTT. Its translation is CASSLGAGGGTEAFF. The chain employs TRBV11-3 and TRBJ1-1; 8 bases line up with TRBD1. Trimming cost V 1 base and J 4 bases; bases outside gene matches: 5. The length of the CDR3 is 15 residues. Per germline, CDR1 SGHNT and CDR2 YENEEA.

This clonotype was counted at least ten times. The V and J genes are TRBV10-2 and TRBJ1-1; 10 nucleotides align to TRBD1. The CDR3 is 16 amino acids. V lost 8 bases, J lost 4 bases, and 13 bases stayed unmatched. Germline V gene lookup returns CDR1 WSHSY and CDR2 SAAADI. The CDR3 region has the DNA TGCGCCAGCTGTTTCGGGGTAGGGACAGGGGCCACTGAAGCTTTCTTT. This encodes CASCFGVGTGATEAFF.

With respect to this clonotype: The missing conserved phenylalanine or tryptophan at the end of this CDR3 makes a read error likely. CDR3: CSVVVGGYTS. CDR3 coding DNA: TGCAGCGTGGTGGTTGGGGGCTACACCTCC. The J gene is TRBJ1-2, the V gene TRBV29-1; D is uncertain. Germline lookup yields CDR1 SQVTM and CDR2 ANQGSEA. CDR3 size: 10 residues. V lost 6 bases to trimming and J lost 8 bases, with 10 bases between them.

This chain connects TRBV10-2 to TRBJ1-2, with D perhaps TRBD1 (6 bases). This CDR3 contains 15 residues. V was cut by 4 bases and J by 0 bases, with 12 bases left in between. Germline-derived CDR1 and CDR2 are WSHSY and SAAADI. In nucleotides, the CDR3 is TGCGCCAGCAGTGCCGGGACACTAGCTAACTATGGCTACACCTTC. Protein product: CASSAGTLANYGYTF.

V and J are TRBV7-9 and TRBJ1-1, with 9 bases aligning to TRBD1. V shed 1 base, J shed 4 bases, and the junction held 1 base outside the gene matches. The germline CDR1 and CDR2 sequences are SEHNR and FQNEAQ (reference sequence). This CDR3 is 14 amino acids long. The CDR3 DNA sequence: TGTGCCAGCAGCTTAGAACAGGGGGCCACTGAAGCTTTCTTT. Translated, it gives CASSLEQGATEAFF.

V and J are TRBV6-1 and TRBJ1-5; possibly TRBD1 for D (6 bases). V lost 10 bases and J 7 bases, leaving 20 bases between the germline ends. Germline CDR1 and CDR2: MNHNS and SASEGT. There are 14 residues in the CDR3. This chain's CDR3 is CATTGGPAPQPQHF. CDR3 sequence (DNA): TGTGCCACCACCGGGGGGCCGGCGCCCCAGCCCCAGCATTTT.

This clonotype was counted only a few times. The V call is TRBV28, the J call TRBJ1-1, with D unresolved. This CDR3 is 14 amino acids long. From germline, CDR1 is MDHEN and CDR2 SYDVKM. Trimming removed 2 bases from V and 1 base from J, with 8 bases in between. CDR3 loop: CASSLLQANTEAFF. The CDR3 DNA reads TGTGCCAGCAGTTTACTGCAGGCGAACACTGAAGCTTTCTTT.

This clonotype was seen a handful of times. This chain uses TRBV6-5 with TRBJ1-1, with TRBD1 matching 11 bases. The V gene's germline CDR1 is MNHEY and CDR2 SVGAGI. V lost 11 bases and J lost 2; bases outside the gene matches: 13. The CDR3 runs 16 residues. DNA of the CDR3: TGTGCCGTCCACGGGACAGGGGGGTTAGGAAACACTGAAGCTTTCTTT. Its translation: CAVHGTGGLGNTEAFF.

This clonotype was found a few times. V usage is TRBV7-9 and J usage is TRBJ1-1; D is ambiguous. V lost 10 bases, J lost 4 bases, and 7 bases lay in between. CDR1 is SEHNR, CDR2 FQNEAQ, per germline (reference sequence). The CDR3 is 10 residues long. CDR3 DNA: TGTGCCACCAGGTCCACTGAAGCTTTCTTT. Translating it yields CATRSTEAFF.

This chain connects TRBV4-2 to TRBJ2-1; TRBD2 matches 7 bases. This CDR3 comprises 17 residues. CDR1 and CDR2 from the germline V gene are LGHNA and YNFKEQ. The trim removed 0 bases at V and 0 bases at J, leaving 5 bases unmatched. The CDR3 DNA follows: TGTGCCAGCAGCCAAGATGGGGAGGGAGTCTCCTACAATGAGCAGTTCTTC. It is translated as CASSQDGEGVSYNEQFF.

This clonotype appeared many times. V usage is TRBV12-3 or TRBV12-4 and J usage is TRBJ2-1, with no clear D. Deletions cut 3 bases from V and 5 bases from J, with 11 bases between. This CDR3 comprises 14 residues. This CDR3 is CASSLSRQNNEQFF. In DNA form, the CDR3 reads TGTGCCAGCAGTTTGAGCCGGCAGAACAATGAGCAGTTCTTC.

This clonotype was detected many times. The CDR3 sequence: CASRQGAYEQYF. DNA for the CDR3: TGTGCCAGTAGACAGGGGGCGTACGAGCAGTACTTC. This chain uses TRBV27 with TRBJ2-7; TRBD1 matches 10 bases. V gave up 9 bases and J gave up 4 bases; unmatched junction bases: 3. The CDR3 has 12 residues. CDR1 is MNHEY and CDR2 is SMNVEV in the germline V gene (reference sequence).

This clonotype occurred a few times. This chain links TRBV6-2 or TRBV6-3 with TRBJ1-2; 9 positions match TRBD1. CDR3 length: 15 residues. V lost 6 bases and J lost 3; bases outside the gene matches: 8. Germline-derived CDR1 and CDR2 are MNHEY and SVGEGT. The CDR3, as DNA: TGTGCCAGCAGGGCCGGGACAGGGTCCGACTATGGCTACACCTTC. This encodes CASRAGTGSDYGYTF.

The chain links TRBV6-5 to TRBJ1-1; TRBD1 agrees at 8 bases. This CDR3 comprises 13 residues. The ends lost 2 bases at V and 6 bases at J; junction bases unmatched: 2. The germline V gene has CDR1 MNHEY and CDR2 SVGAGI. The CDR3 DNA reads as TGTGCCAGCAGTTACGGACAGGGTTCTGAAGCTTTCTTT. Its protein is CASSYGQGSEAFF.

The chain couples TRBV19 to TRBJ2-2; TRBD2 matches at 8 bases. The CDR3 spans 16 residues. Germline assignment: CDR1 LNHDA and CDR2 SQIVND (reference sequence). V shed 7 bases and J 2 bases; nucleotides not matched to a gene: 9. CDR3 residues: CASKGRLAGNTGELFF. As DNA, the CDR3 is TGTGCCAGTAAGGGGAGGCTAGCGGGTAACACCGGGGAGCTGTTTTTT.

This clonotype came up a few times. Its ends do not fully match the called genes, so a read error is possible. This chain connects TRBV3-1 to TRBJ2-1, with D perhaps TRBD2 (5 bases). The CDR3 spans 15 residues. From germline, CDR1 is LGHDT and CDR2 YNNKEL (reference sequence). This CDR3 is CASSQGEALPTMRAF. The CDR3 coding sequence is TGTGCCAGCAGCCAAGGTGAAGCGTTGCCTACAATGAGGGCCTTC.

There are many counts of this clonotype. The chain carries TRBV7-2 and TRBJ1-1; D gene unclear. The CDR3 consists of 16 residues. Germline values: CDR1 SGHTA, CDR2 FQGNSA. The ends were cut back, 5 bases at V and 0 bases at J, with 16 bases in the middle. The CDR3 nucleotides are TGTGCCAGCAGCCCCCTCCAGGCCGGAATGAACACTGAAGCTTTCTTT. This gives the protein CASSPLQAGMNTEAFF. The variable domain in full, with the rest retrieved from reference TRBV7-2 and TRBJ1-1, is GAGVSQSPSNKVTEKGKDVELRCDPISGHTALYWYRQSLGQGLEFLIYFQGNSAPDKSGLPSDRFSAERTGGSVSTLTIQRTQQEDSAVYLCASSPLQAGMNTEAFFGQGTRLTVV.

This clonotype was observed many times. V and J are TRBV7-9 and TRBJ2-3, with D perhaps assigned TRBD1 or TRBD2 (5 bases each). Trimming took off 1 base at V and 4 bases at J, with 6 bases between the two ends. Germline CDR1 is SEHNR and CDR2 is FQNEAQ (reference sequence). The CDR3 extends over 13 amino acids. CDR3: CASSLGGADTQYF. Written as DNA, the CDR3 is TGTGCCAGCAGCTTAGGAGGGGCAGATACGCAGTATTTT.

The CDR3 is CASSLKLTEAFF. In DNA, the CDR3 is TGTGCCAGCAGCTTAAAATTAACTGAAGCTTTCTTT. The chain uses TRBV13 and TRBJ1-1; D remains ambiguous. The germline V gene encodes CDR1 PRHDT and CDR2 FYEKMQ (reference sequence). This CDR3 is built from 12 residues. V gave up 2 bases and J gave up 5 bases, with 6 bases separating them.

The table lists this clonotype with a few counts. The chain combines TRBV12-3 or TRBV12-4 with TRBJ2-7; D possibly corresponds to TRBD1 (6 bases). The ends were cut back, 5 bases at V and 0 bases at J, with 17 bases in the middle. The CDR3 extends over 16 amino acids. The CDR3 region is CASSPPGHHPSYEQYF. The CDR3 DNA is TGTGCCAGCAGTCCTCCGGGACACCATCCCTCCTACGAGCAGTACTTC.

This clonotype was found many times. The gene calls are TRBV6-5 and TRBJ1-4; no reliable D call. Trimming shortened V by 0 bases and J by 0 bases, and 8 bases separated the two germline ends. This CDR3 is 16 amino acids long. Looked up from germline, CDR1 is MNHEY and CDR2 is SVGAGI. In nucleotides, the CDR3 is TGTGCCAGCAGTTACTCGCCGTATGCAACTAATGAAAAACTGTTTTTT. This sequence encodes CASSYSPYATNEKLFF.

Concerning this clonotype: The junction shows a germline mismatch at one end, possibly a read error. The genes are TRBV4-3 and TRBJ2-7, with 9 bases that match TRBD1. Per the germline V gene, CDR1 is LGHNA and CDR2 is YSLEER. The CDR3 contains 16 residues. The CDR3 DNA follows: TGTGCCAGCAGCCAAGAGACGGGACAGGGCAGGTACGAGCAGTACTTC. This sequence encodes CASSQETGQGRYEQYF.

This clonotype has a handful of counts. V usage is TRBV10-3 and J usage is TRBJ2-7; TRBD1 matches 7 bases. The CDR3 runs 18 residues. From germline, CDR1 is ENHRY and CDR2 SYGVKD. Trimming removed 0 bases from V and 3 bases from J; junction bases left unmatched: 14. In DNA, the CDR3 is TGTGCCATCAGTGAGTCCATTCCGGGACAGCCAAGAATCTACGAGCAGTACTTC. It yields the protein CAISESIPGQPRIYEQYF.

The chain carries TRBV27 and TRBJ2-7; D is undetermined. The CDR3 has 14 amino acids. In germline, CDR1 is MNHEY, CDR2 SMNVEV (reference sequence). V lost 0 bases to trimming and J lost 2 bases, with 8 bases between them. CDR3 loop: CASSLSQGPYEQYF. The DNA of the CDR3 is TGTGCCAGCAGTTTATCGCAAGGCCCCTACGAGCAGTACTTC.

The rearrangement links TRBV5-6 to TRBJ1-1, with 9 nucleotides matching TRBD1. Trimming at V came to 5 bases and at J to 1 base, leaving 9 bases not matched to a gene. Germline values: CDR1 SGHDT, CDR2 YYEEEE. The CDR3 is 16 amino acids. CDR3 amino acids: CASRIGGTGWNTEAFF. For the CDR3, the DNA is TGTGCCAGCAGAATAGGAGGGACAGGGTGGAACACTGAAGCTTTCTTT.

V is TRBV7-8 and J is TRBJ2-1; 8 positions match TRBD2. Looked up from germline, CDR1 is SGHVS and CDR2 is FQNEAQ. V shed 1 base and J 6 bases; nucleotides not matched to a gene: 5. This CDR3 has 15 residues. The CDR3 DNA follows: TGTGCCAGCAGCTTAGGGCTAGCGGGTTTCAATGAGCAGTTCTTC. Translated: CASSLGLAGFNEQFF.